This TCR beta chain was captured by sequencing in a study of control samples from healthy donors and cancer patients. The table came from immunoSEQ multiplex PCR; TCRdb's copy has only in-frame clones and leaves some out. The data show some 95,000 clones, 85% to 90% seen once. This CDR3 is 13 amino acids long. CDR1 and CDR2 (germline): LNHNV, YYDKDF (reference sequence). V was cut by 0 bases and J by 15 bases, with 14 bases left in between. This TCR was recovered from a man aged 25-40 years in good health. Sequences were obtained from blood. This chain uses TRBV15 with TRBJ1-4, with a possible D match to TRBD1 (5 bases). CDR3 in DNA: TGTGCCACCAGCAGAGATCAGGGTACGGGGGTGTTTTTT. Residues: CATSRDQGTGVFF.